This TCR beta chain was observed in a study of T cells in Graves' hyperthyroidism and ophthalmopathy. Study-level background: At initial diagnosis, before any treatment had begun, peripheral blood was obtained.

The CDR3 has 15 residues. The germline V and J ends were trimmed by 5 bases and 6 bases, with 19 bases remaining between them. Germline V gene data show CDR1 as DFQATT and CDR2 as SNEGSKA (reference sequence). Whole-study results and caveats: Ophthalmopathy got predicted by the model a median 6.5 months before its onset. Expanded thyroid clonotypes (above 0.001) were mostly also found in blood.

As concerns this clonotype: What it binds is unknown.

RNA transcripts served as the template for amplifying TCR beta CDR3 regions. During a first-round RT-PCR of the TCR CDR3, the HTBI primer set was used. TCRdb redid the calling of the multiplex PCR reads with MiXCR, one entry per CDR3 protein. The sample has around 350,000 distinct CDR3 sequences, about 15% seen once. The sample was blood. This chain links TRBV20-1 with TRBJ2-2; the D call may be TRBD1 or TRBD2 (6 bases each). The sequence derives from a woman aged 55-69 years with Graves' ophthalmopathy. The CDR3 sequence is CSAPGGGGGSGELFF. The DNA of the CDR3 is TGCAGTGCTCCAGGAGGCGGAGGGGGTTCCGGGGAGCTGTTTTTT.